Given below is one T cell receptor beta chain in context. The sample contains more than one DNA sequence encoding this CDR3. The protocol was immunoSEQ multiplex PCR, while the TCRdb copy is restricted to in-frame clones and leaves out a portion. The table has roughly 32,000 clones, 96% seen once. The sample belongs to a study of monozygotic twins with cystic fibrosis. On the study more broadly: With about 15 PCR cycles, barcoded libraries came from around 3 micrograms of fragmented DNA.

The length of the CDR3 is 14 residues. Germline CDR1 GTSNPN, CDR2 SVGIG (reference sequence). Trimming cost V 0 bases and J 4 bases, with 12 bases left between them. The material sequenced was blood. The chain couples TRBV30 to TRBJ1-2, with D maybe TRBD1 (6 bases). The TCR comes from a girl aged 2 to 10 with cystic fibrosis. The CDR3 DNA reads as TGTGCCTGGAGTGTAACAGGGATTCCCTATGGCTACACCTTC. Amino acids: CAWSVTGIPYGYTF.